What follows are 13 T cell receptor beta chains derived from one specimen sequenced in a study of cytomegalovirus exposure and HLA in healthy donors. Generated by immunoSEQ multiplex PCR, the TCRdb table keeps only in-frame clones and is missing some. The table lists about 50,000 clones, around 90% of them singletons. Material for sequencing was PBMCs. These receptors were obtained from a woman aged 25 to 39 in good health and CMV-seronegative.

The genes are TRBV5-1 and TRBJ2-7, with D perhaps TRBD2 (5 bases). V was clipped by 0 bases and J by 5 bases, with 15 bases between them. In germline, CDR1 is SGHRS, CDR2 YFSETQ. The CDR3 contains 15 residues. Written as DNA, the CDR3 is TGCGCCAGCAGCTTGGACGAACTAGGAGGTGACGAGCAGTACTTC. Its protein is CASSLDELGGDEQYF. The whole variable domain, filled in from reference TRBV5-1 and TRBJ2-7, reads KAGVTQTPRYLIKTRGQQVTLSCSPISGHRSVSWYQQTPGQGLQFLFEYFSETQRNKGNFPGRFSGRQFSNSRSEMNVSTLELGDSALYLCASSLDELGGDEQYFGPGTRLTVT.

The V and J genes are TRBV5-1 and TRBJ1-1; the D is unclear. The length of the CDR3 is 16 residues. The germline CDR1 and CDR2 sequences are SGHRS and YFSETQ. With 2 bases removed from V and 0 bases from J, the gap between germline ends came to 14 bases. The CDR3 here is CASSLRGGGMNTEAFF. The CDR3 DNA reads TGCGCCAGCAGCTTACGGGGAGGCGGCATGAACACTGAAGCTTTCTTT.

The rearrangement joins TRBV18 to TRBJ2-1; D remains unclear. The germline gives CDR1 KGHSH, CDR2 LQKENI. The germline V and J ends were trimmed by 1 base and 10 bases, with 8 bases remaining between them. This CDR3 spans 12 amino acids. DNA for the CDR3: TGTGCCAGCTCACCACGAAGAGGAGAGCAGTTCTTC. Translating it yields CASSPRRGEQFF.

The rearrangement links TRBV6-1 to TRBJ2-3; TRBD1 matches at 10 bases. Germline loops: CDR1 MNHNS, CDR2 SASEGT. V trimming: 5 bases; J trimming: 6 bases; junction bases outside the gene matches: 8. The CDR3 length is 15 residues. CDR3 amino acids: CASSHSTGGRDTQYF. The CDR3 DNA is TGTGCCAGCAGTCATTCGACAGGGGGCCGGGATACGCAGTATTTT.

This chain connects TRBV27 to TRBJ2-3; TRBD1 aligns across 8 bases. V shed 4 bases, J shed 2 bases, and the junction held 14 bases outside the gene matches. The CDR3 covers 18 residues. Germline CDR1 reads MNHEY; CDR2 reads SMNVEV (reference sequence). The CDR3 DNA reads TGTGCCAGCAGTTATTTGCCCGGACAGACAGGGGACACAGATACGCAGTATTTT. Translating it yields CASSYLPGQTGDTDTQYF.

The chain combines TRBV7-8 with TRBJ1-4; 7 bases agree with TRBD1. Germline CDR1 and CDR2: SGHVS and FQNEAQ. The CDR3 extends over 16 amino acids. The V gene end was trimmed by 5 bases and the J gene end by 4 bases; junction bases not matched to a gene: 10. CDR3 bases: TGTGCCAGCAGCACACTGGAGGGGGCCCTTAATGAAAAACTGTTTTTT. This gives the protein CASSTLEGALNEKLFF. The whole variable domain, filled in from reference TRBV7-8 and TRBJ1-4, reads GAGVSQSPRYKVAKRGQDVALRCDPISGHVSLFWYQQALGQGPEFLTYFQNEAQLDKSGLPSDRFFAERPEGSVSTLKIQRTQQEDSAVYLCASSTLEGALNEKLFFGSGTQLSVL.

The chain is built from TRBV29-1 and TRBJ2-3, with no clear D. CDR3 length equals 13 residues. CDR1 and CDR2 (germline): SQVTM, ANQGSEA. Trimming removed 4 bases from V and 4 bases from J, with 12 bases in between. CDR3 amino acids: CSVGVRSADTQYF. For the CDR3, the DNA is TGCAGCGTTGGGGTACGGAGTGCAGATACGCAGTATTTT.

The CDR3: CSVEDSGQGQPVEIANTGELFF. The CDR3 DNA sequence: TGCAGCGTTGAAGATTCTGGGCAGGGTCAACCCGTTGAGATCGCGAACACCGGGGAGCTGTTTTTT. The V call is TRBV29-1, the J call TRBJ2-2; TRBD1 is a possible D gene (5 bases). V dropped 0 bases and J dropped 0 bases, with 29 bases sitting between them. This CDR3 has 22 residues. Germline V CDR1 and CDR2: SQVTM, ANQGSEA.

The chain uses TRBV19 and TRBJ1-1; the match to TRBD1 covers 10 bases. CDR1 and CDR2 from the germline V gene are LNHDA and SQIVND (reference sequence). J was trimmed by 5 bases and V by 5 bases; bases with no gene match: 5. The CDR3 sequence is 14 residues long. The CDR3 sequence is CASSPGTGVTEAFF. DNA for the CDR3: TGTGCCAGTAGTCCCGGGACAGGGGTTACTGAAGCTTTCTTT.

J is TRBJ1-2 and V is TRBV5-4; no definite D call. Germline V gene data show CDR1 as SGHNT and CDR2 as YYREEE (reference sequence). The CDR3 sequence is 14 residues long. Trimming shortened V by 4 bases and J by 6 bases, and 16 bases separated the two germline ends. The CDR3 sequence is CASSQPSAADGYTF. The CDR3 DNA follows: TGTGCCAGCAGCCAGCCAAGTGCGGCGGATGGCTACACCTTC.

The rearrangement joins TRBV4-1 to TRBJ1-2; tentatively, D is TRBD1 (6 bases). Germline CDR1 is MGHRA and CDR2 is YSYEKL. CDR3 size: 15 residues. The V end lost 1 base, the J end lost 6 bases, and 15 bases lay between the germline ends. The CDR3 bases are TGCGCCAGCAGCCAAGTGCTAAAGGGGGAACATGGCTACACCTTC. Its translation: CASSQVLKGEHGYTF.

This rearrangement joins TRBV29-1 to TRBJ1-2; D ambiguous. Germline CDR1 and CDR2: SQVTM and ANQGSEA. The CDR3 consists of 13 residues. Trimming took 3 bases from V and 7 from J, leaving 15 bases between them. The CDR3 DNA follows: TGCAGCGTTGATCAGGACTCTAAGGGTGGCTACACCTTC. Residues: CSVDQDSKGGYTF. The variable domain in full, with the rest retrieved from reference TRBV29-1 and TRBJ1-2, is SAVISQKPSRDICQRGTSLTIQCQVDSQVTMMFWYRQQPGQSLTLIATANQGSEATYESGFVIDKFPISRPNLTFSTLTVSNMSPEDSSIYLCSVDQDSKGGYTFGSGTRLTVV.

The rearrangement uses TRBV19 and TRBJ2-5; 7 bases fit TRBD2. This CDR3 has 13 amino acids. The V gene's germline CDR1 is LNHDA and CDR2 SQIVND (reference sequence). J lost 1 base, V lost 6 bases, and 2 bases had no gene match. The CDR3 is CASRKRGQETQYF. CDR3 in DNA: TGTGCCAGTAGGAAGCGGGGCCAAGAGACCCAGTACTTC.